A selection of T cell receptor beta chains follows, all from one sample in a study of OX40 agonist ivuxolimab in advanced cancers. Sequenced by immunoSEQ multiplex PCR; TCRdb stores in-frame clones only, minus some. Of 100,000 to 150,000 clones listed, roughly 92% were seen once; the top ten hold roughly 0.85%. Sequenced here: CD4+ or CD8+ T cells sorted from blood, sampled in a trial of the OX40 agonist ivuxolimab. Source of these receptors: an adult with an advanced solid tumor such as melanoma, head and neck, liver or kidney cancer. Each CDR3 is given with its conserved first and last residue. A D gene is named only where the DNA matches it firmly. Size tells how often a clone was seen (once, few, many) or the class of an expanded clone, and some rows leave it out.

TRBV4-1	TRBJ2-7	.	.	CASSQLSSSSYEQYF	TGCGCCAGCAGCCAGCTGTCTTCGAGCTCCTACGAGCAGTACTTC
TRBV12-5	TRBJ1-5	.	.	CASGLVGCQPQHF	TGTGCTAGTGGACTGGTGGGTTGTCAGCCCCAGCATTTT
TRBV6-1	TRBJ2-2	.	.	CASSEFSGSTGELFF	TGTGCCAGCAGTGAATTTTCAGGGAGCACCGGGGAGCTGTTTTTT
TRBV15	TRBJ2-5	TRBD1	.	CATSRVQGRGQVETQYF	TGTGCCACCAGCAGAGTTCAGGGCAGGGGGCAGGTAGAGACCCAGTACTTC
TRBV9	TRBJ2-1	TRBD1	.	CASSVRGTGSPRSYNEQFF	TGTGCCAGCAGCGTTAGGGGGACAGGGAGTCCCAGGTCCTACAATGAGCAGTTCTTC
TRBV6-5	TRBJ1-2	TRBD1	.	CASSYTPGTGDGYTF	TGTGCCAGCAGTTACACCCCCGGGACAGGGGATGGCTACACCTTC
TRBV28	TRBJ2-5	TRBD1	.	CASRDRGRETQYF	TGTGCCAGCCGGGACAGGGGAAGAGAGACCCAGTACTTC
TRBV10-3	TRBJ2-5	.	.	CAISESAQRGGETQYF	TGTGCCATCAGTGAGTCTGCCCAGAGGGGGGGAGAGACCCAGTACTTC
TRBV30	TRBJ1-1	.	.	CAWSLQGPTEAFF	TGTGCCTGGAGCCTACAGGGCCCCACTGAAGCTTTCTTT
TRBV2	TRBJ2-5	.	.	CASSERVLTGETQYF	TGTGCCAGCAGTGAACGGGTCTTGACGGGCGAGACCCAGTACTTC
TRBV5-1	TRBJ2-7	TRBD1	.	CASSIGTGDSYEQYF	TGCGCCAGCAGCATCGGGACAGGGGACTCCTACGAGCAGTACTTC
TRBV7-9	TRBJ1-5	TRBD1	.	CASSWDSGGNQPQHF	TGTGCCAGCAGCTGGGACAGTGGGGGCAATCAGCCCCAGCATTTT
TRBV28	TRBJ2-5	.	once	CASSSPDRQETQYF	TGTGCCAGCAGTTCACCGGACCGGCAAGAGACCCAGTACTTC
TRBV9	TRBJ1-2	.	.	CASSAPQAYGYTF	TGTGCCAGCAGCGCCCCGCAGGCATATGGCTACACCTTC
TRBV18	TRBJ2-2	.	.	CASSPGTVNTGELFF	TGTGCCAGCTCCCCCGGGACGGTGAACACCGGGGAGCTGTTTTTT
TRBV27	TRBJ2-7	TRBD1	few	CASGRQGTYEQYF	TGTGCCAGCGGAAGACAGGGGACCTACGAGCAGTACTTC
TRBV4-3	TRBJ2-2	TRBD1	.	CASSQGDSNTGELFF	TGCGCCAGCAGCCAAGGGGACAGCAACACCGGGGAGCTGTTTTTT
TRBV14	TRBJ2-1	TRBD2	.	CASSQVFTSGYFIEQFF	TGTGCCAGCAGCCAAGTTTTCACTAGCGGGTATTTTATTGAGCAGTTCTTC
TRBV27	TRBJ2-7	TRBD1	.	CASSIQGLSYEQYF	TGTGCCAGCAGTATACAGGGGCTTAGTTACGAGCAGTACTTC
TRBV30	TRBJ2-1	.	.	CAWSEPGYNEQFF	TGTGCCTGGAGTGAGCCGGGTTACAATGAGCAGTTCTTC
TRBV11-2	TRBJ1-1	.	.	CASSLVKGSAFF	TGTGCCAGCAGCTTAGTCAAGGGATCCGCTTTCTTT
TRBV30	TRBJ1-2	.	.	CAWNRGNYGYTF	TGTGCCTGGAATAGGGGCAACTATGGCTACACCTTC
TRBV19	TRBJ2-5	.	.	CASNDDRRGTQYF	TGTGCCAGTAACGACGACAGGCGGGGGACCCAGTACTTC
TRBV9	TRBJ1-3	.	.	CASSVEGNTIYF	TGTGCCAGCAGCGTAGAAGGGAACACCATATATTTT